This entry features one TCR beta chain sequence. What it binds is unknown. The data are from a study of T cell repertoires in cytomegalovirus infection. Across the whole study: Alongside well-studied HLA-B-restricted CMV epitopes, recently identified HLA-C-restricted CMV epitopes were also used. Based on public TCR beta signatures, there were indications of CMV infection and of a matching HLA type.

TCRdb passed the reads through MiXCR, listing each CDR3 protein once. The sample includes 700,000 to 900,000 distinct CDR3 sequences, 25% to 30% of them seen just once. The CDR3 is made up of 13 amino acids. Germline CDR1 and CDR2: LNHDA and SQIVND (reference sequence). V lost 8 bases, J lost 7 bases, and 15 bases lay in between. This clonotype originated in a human donor in good health (CMV status not recorded). Some clones in this sample may be carry-over from other donors' samples. V gene TRBV19 combines with J gene TRBJ1-5; no clear D gene. The sample in question was cultured CD8+ T cells from PBMCs, obtained from culture after CMV antigen stimulation. The CDR3 DNA follows: TGTGCCAGTCAAGGCAGCTACCAGCAGCCCCAGCATTTT. As protein: CASQGSYQQPQHF. The full variable domain, completed using reference TRBV19 and TRBJ1-5, is DGGITQSPKYLFRKEGQNVTLSCEQNLNHDAMYWYRQDPGQGLRLIYYSQIVNDFQKGDIAEGYSVSREKKESFPLTVTSAQKNPTAFYLCASQGSYQQPQHFGDGTRLSIL.